Presented here are 11 T cell receptor beta chains from one specimen sequenced in a study of T cell responses to AZD1222 COVID-19 vaccine (dated by TCRdb to about 2021). Explained via the paper, the time point label denotes: about 28 days (+/-7) after the second vaccine dose. The method behind the library was the immunoSEQ multiplex PCR assay. Drawn from immuneACCESS, this table holds only the in-frame rearrangements with V and J called that TCRdb kept. Clones are partly lost; checked studies trace under half to an unresolved V gene and leave the rest unexplained. Across this sample there are around 91,000 clones, with approximately 89% seen only once. 8% to 9.5% of the sample is held by the ten biggest clonotypes. Specimen: peripheral blood, collected 28 days after the second AZD1222 dose. These receptors all stem from an adult who received the AZD1222 COVID-19 vaccine.

The chain recombines TRBV14 with TRBJ1-1, with D tentatively TRBD1 (6 bases). V was clipped by 3 bases and J by 0 bases, with 17 bases between them. Germline V gene data show CDR1 as SGHDN and CDR2 as FVKESK. The CDR3 is 17 residues long. Here the CDR3 DNA reads TGTGCCAGCAGCCATCAACTAACGGGGACATTGAACACTGAAGCTTTCTTT. Translating gives CASSHQLTGTLNTEAFF.

The chain links TRBV28 to TRBJ2-7; 11 nucleotides match TRBD1. Unmatched junction bases numbered 18, after V lost 7 bases and J lost 4 bases. There are 18 residues in the CDR3. The V gene's germline CDR1 is MDHEN and CDR2 SYDVKM. The CDR3 DNA sequence: TGTGCCAGCACCGCCTCCGGGACAGGGGGTACTAGGTTTTACGAGCAGTACTTC. Protein sequence: CASTASGTGGTRFYEQYF.

The V call is TRBV6-2 or TRBV6-3, the J call TRBJ2-7, with a tentative D call TRBD1 (6 bases). The V gene's germline CDR1 is MNHEY and CDR2 SVGEGT. The CDR3 covers 16 residues. V was pared by 2 bases and J by 0 bases, with 14 bases between. The CDR3 DNA sequence: TGTGCCAGCAGTTACGAATGGGGGCAGAGCTCCTACGAGCAGTACTTC. Its translation is CASSYEWGQSSYEQYF.

V is TRBV4-1 and J is TRBJ2-2; D might be TRBD1 (6 bases). The CDR3 spans 12 residues. V was trimmed by 4 bases and J by 6 bases, leaving 6 bases between them. Looked up from germline, CDR1 is MGHRA and CDR2 is YSYEKL. The CDR3 bases are TGCGCCAGCAGCCGGGGGCCCGGGGAGCTGTTTTTT. This translates into CASSRGPGELFF.

V is TRBV19 and J is TRBJ1-1, with D unclear. V lost 10 bases and J lost 2, with 20 bases in between. The length of the CDR3 is 15 residues. Looked up from germline, CDR1 is LNHDA and CDR2 is SQIVND (reference sequence). The CDR3 spells CATRPFGRSNTEAFF. The CDR3 DNA is TGTGCCACCCGACCCTTCGGACGGTCTAACACTGAAGCTTTCTTT. The complete variable domain, with remaining parts taken from reference TRBV19 and TRBJ1-1, reads DGGITQSPKYLFRKEGQNVTLSCEQNLNHDAMYWYRQDPGQGLRLIYYSQIVNDFQKGDIAEGYSVSREKKESFPLTVTSAQKNPTAFYLCATRPFGRSNTEAFFGQGTRLTVV.

This chain joins TRBV15 and TRBJ1-3, with D unresolved. CDR1 and CDR2 from the germline V gene are LNHNV and YYDKDF (reference sequence). Trimming removed 5 bases from V and 9 bases from J, with 8 bases in between. The CDR3 consists of 11 residues. DNA of the CDR3: TGTGCCACCAGCGGGTTGGGCACCATATATTTT. Residues: CATSGLGTIYF.

The chain carries TRBV10-3 and TRBJ2-3; D may match TRBD1 or TRBD2 (6 bases each). Trimming left V 8 bases short and J 12 bases short, with 18 bases between. The CDR3 is 12 amino acids. Per the germline V gene, CDR1 is ENHRY and CDR2 is SYGVKD. The CDR3 here is CAIQVEGGSQYF. The CDR3 nucleotides read TGTGCCATCCAGGTCGAGGGGGGTTCCCAGTATTTT.

This chain links TRBV4-3 with TRBJ2-7; 9 bases align to TRBD2. CDR1 and CDR2 from the germline V gene are LGHNA and YSLEER. V gave up 2 bases and J gave up 3 bases; unmatched junction bases: 8. This CDR3 spans 16 amino acids. CDR3 protein: CASSQHIAGEGYEQYF. The CDR3 nucleotides read TGCGCCAGCAGCCAACACATAGCGGGAGAAGGCTACGAGCAGTACTTC.

The CDR3 DNA is TGTGCCAGCAGCTTATTGGCTAGCGGGAGGGGTAATGAGCAGTTCTTC. Its protein product is CASSLLASGRGNEQFF. The chain joins TRBV11-2 to TRBJ2-1, with TRBD2 identical over 12 bases. This CDR3 comprises 16 residues. CDR1 SGHAT and CDR2 FQNNGV come from the germline V gene. The V and J ends lost 2 bases and 7 bases, in that order; junction bases with no gene match: 6.

V is TRBV27 and J is TRBJ2-7; tentatively, D is TRBD2 (5 bases). CDR1 and CDR2 (germline): MNHEY, SMNVEV (reference sequence). The CDR3 covers 16 residues. V was shortened by 0 bases and J by 2 bases, with 14 bases between the two germline ends. The CDR3 loop reads CASSLSSMRAPYEQYF. The CDR3 DNA follows: TGTGCCAGCAGTTTATCGAGTATGCGGGCTCCCTACGAGCAGTACTTC.

The chain carries TRBV2 and TRBJ2-2, with 11 positions matching TRBD1. The germline V gene has CDR1 SNHLY and CDR2 FYNNEI. This CDR3 has 18 amino acids. The trim removed 4 bases at V and 5 bases at J, leaving 12 bases unmatched. CDR3 sequence (DNA): TGTGCCAGCAGTGGCCTAGGACAGGGGGCGAAAAGAACCGGGGAGCTGTTTTTT. Translation: CASSGLGQGAKRTGELFF.